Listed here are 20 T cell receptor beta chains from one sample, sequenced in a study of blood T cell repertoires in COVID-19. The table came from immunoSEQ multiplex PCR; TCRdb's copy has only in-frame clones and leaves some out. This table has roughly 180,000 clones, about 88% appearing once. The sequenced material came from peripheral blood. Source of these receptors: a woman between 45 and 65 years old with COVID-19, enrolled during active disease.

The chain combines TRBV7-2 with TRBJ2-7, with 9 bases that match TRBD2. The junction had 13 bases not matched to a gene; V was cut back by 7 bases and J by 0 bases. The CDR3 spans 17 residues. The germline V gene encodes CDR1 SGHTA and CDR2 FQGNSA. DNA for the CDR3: TGTGCCAGCAACTTGACCCCTAGCGGGGAGAGCTCCTACGAGCAGTACTTC. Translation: CASNLTPSGESSYEQYF. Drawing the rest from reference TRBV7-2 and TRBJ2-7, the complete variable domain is GAGVSQSPSNKVTEKGKDVELRCDPISGHTALYWYRQSLGQGLEFLIYFQGNSAPDKSGLPSDRFSAERTGGSVSTLTIQRTQQEDSAVYLCASNLTPSGESSYEQYFGPGTRLTVT.

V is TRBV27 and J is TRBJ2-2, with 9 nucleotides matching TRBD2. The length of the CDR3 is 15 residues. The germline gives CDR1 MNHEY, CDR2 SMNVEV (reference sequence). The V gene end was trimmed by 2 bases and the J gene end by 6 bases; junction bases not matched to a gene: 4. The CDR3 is CASSLAGGSPGELFF. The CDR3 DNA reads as TGTGCCAGCAGTTTAGCGGGGGGGAGCCCCGGGGAGCTGTTTTTT.

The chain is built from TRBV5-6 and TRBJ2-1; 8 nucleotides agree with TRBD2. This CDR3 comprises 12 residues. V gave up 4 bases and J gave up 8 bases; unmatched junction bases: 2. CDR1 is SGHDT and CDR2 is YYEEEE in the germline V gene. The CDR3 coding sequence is TGTGCCAGCAGCCTGACTAGCGATGAGCAGTTCTTC. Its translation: CASSLTSDEQFF.

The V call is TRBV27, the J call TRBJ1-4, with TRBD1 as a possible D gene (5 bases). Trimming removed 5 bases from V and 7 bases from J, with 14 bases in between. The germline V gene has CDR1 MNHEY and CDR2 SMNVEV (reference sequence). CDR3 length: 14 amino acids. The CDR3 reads CASSLGRGGEKLFF. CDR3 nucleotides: TGTGCCAGCAGTCTAGGGAGGGGAGGTGAAAAACTGTTTTTT.

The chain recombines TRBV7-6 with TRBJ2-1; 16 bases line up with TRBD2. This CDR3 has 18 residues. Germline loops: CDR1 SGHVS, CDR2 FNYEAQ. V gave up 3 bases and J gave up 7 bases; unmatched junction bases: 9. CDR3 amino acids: CASSLGLAGGPPPNEQFF. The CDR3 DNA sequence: TGTGCCAGCAGCTTGGGACTAGCGGGGGGGCCGCCTCCGAATGAGCAGTTCTTC.

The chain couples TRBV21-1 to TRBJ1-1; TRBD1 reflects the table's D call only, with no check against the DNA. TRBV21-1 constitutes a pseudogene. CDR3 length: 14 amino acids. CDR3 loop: CASSTGTGVAEAFF. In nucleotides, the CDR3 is TGTGCCAGCAGCACCGGGACAGGGGTCGCTGAAGCTTTCTTT.

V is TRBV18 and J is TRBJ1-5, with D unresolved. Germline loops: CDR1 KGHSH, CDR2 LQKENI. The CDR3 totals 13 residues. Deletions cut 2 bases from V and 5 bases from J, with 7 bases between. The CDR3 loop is CASSPEEDQPQHF. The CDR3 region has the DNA TGTGCCAGCTCACCAGAGGAGGATCAGCCCCAGCATTTT.

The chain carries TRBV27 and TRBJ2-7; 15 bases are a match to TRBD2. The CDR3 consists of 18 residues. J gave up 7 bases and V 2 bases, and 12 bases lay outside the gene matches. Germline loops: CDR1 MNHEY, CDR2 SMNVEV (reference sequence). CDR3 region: CASSLRAVGLAGGLEQYF. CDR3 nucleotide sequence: TGTGCCAGCAGTTTACGGGCAGTGGGACTAGCGGGGGGTTTGGAGCAGTACTTC.

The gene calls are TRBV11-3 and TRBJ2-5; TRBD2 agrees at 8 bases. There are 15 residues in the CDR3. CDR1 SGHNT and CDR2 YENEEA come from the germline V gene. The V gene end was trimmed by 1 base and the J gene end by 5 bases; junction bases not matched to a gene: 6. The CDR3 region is CASSLVRGGFETQYF. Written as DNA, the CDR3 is TGTGCCAGCAGCTTAGTACGGGGGGGCTTTGAGACCCAGTACTTC.

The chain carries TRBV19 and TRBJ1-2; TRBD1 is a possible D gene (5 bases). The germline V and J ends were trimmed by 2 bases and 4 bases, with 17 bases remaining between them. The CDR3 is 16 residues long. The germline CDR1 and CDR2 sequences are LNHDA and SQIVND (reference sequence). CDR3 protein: CASSINPLGGGYGYTF. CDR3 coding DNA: TGTGCCAGTAGTATAAATCCCCTGGGGGGTGGCTATGGCTACACCTTC. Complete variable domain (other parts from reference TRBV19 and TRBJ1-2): DGGITQSPKYLFRKEGQNVTLSCEQNLNHDAMYWYRQDPGQGLRLIYYSQIVNDFQKGDIAEGYSVSREKKESFPLTVTSAQKNPTAFYLCASSINPLGGGYGYTFGSGTRLTVV.

CDR3 sequence reads: CATRGAHTDTQYF. DNA for the CDR3: TGCGCCACCCGAGGAGCCCACACAGATACGCAGTATTTT. The chain is built from TRBV4-1 and TRBJ2-3; D call uncertain. CDR1 and CDR2 (germline): MGHRA, YSYEKL. V was clipped by 10 bases and J by 2 bases, with 13 bases between them. This CDR3 has 13 residues.

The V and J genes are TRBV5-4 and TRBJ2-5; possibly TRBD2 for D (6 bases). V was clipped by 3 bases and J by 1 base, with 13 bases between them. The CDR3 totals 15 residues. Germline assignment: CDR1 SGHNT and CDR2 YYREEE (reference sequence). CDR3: CASSSSGGVQETQYF. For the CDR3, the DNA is TGTGCCAGCAGCTCAAGCGGAGGGGTCCAAGAGACCCAGTACTTC.

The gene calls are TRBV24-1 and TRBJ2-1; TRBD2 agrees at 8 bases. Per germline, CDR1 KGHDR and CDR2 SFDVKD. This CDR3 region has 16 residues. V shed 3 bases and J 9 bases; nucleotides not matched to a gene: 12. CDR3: CATSDGTRMKLGEQFF. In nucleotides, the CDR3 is TGTGCCACCAGTGATGGGACTAGGATGAAGCTGGGTGAGCAGTTCTTC.

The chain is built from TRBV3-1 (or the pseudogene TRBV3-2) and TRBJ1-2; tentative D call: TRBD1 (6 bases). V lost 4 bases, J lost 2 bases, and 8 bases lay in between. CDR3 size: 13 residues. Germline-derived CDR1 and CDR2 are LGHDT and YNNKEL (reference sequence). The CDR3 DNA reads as TGTGCCAGCAGCCTCCAGGGGAACTATGGCTACACCTTC. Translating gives CASSLQGNYGYTF.

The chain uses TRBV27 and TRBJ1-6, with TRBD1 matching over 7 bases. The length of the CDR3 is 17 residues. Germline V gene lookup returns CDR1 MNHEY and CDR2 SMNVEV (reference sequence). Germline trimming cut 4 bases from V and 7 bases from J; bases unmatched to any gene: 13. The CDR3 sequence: CASSSTALTGLNSPLHF. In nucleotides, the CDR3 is TGTGCCAGCAGTTCCACCGCCCTGACAGGGTTGAATTCACCCCTCCACTTT.

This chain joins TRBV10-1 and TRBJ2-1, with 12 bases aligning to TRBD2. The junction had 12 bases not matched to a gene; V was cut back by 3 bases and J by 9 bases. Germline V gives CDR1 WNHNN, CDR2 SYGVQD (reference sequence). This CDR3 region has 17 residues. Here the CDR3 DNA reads TGCGCCAGCAGTGACTCGATCCTAGCGGGGGGGGGTCCTGAGCAGTTCTTC. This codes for CASSDSILAGGGPEQFF.

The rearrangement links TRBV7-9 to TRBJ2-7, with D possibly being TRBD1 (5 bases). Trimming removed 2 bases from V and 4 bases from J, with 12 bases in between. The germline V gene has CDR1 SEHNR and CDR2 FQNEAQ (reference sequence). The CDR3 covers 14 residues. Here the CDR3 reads CASSLSGPIYEQYF. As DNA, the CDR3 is TGTGCCAGCAGCTTATCAGGGCCCATATACGAGCAGTACTTC.

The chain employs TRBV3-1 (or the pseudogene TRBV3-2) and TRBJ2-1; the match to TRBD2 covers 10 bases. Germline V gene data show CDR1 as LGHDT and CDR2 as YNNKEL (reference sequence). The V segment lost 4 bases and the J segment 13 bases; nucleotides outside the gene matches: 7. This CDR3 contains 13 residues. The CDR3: CASSPRTSGHQFF. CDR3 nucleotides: TGTGCCAGCAGCCCTAGGACTAGCGGTCATCAGTTCTTC.

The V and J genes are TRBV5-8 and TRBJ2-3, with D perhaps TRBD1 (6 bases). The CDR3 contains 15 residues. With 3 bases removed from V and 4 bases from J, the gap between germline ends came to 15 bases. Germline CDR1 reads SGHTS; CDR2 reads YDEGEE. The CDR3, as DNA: TGTGCCAGCAGCTCGACAGGTTGGGTTGCAGATACGCAGTATTTT. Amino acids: CASSSTGWVADTQYF.

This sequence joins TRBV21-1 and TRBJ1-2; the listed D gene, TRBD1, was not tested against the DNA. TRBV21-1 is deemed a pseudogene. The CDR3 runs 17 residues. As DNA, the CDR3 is TGTGCCAGCAGATCCCTTGGGGGCAGGACTTTTACCTATGGCTACACCTTC. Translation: CASRSLGGRTFTYGYTF.